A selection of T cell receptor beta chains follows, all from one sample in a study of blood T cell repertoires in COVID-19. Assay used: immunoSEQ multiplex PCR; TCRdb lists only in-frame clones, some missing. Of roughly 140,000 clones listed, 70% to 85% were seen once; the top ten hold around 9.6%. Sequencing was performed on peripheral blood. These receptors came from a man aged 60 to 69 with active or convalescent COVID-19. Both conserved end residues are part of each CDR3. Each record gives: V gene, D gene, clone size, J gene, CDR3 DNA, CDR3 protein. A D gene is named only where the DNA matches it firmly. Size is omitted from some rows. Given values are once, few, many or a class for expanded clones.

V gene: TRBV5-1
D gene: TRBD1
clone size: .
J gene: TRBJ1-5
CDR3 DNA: TGCGCCAGCAGCTTGGGAGACAGGGGGGTCCAGCCCCAGCATTTT
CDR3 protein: CASSLGDRGVQPQHF

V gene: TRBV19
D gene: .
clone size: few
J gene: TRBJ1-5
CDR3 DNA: TGTGCCAGTAGTAGCGAAGCGGCCAGCAATCAGCCCCAGCATTTT
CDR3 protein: CASSSEAASNQPQHF

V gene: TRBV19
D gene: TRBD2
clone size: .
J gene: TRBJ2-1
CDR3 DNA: TGTGCCAGTCAGACTAGCGGGAGGACCTACAATGAGCAGTTCTTC
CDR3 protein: CASQTSGRTYNEQFF

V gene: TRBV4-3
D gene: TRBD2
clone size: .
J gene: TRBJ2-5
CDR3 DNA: TGCGCCAGCAGCCCGCTAGCGGGGCCTGGAGAGACCCAGTACTTC
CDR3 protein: CASSPLAGPGETQYF

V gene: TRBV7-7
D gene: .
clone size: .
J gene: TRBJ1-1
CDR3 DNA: TGTGCTAGCAGCCTAGACCAGATGGCTGAAGCTTTCTTT
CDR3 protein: CASSLDQMAEAFF

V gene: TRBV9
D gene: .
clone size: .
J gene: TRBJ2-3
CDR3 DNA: TGTGCCAGCAGCGTCGGCACAGATACGCAGTATTTT
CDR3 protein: CASSVGTDTQYF

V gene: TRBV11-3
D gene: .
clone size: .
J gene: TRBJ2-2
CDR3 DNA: TGTGCCAACCTAAATAGGAACACCGGGGAGCTGTTTTTT
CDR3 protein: CANLNRNTGELFF

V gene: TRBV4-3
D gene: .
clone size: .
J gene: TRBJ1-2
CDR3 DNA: TGCGCCAGCAGCCAAGATGCCCCGGGCAGGGCTGACTATGGCTACACCTTC
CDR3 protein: CASSQDAPGRADYGYTF

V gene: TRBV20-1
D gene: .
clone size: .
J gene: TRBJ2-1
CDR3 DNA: TGCAGTGCTAGAGTAGGGGATGAGCAGTTCTTC
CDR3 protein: CSARVGDEQFF

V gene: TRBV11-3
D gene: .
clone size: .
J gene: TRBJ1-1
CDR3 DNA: TGTGCCAGCAGCCGCAACGGACAGAACACTGAAGCTTTCTTT
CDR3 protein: CASSRNGQNTEAFF

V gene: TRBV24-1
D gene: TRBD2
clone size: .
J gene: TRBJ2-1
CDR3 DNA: TGTGCCACCAGTGGGACTAGCGGGCACATTCTTTACAATGAGCAGTTCTTC
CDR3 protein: CATSGTSGHILYNEQFF

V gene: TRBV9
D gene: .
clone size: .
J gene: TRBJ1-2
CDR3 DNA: TGTGCCAGCAGCCAGGGAAATACTAACTATGGCTACACCTTC
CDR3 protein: CASSQGNTNYGYTF

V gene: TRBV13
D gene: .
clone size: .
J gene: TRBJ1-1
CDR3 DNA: TGTGCCAGCAGCTACACGGGGTACCAACCAGCTAATGAAGCTTTCTTT
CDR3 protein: CASSYTGYQPANEAFF

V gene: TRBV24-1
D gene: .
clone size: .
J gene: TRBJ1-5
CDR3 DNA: TGTGCCACCAGTGCCACAGGTTATCAGCCCCAGCATTTT
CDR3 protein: CATSATGYQPQHF

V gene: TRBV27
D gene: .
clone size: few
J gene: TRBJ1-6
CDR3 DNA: TGTGCCAGCAGTCCCGCTAACAGACCCGGTCTAAATTCACCCCTCCACTTT
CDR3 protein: CASSPANRPGLNSPLHF

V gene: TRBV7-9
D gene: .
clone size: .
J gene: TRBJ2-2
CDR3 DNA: TGTGCCAGCAGCTTAGCCAGGGCGAACACCGGGGAGCTGTTTTTT
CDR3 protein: CASSLARANTGELFF

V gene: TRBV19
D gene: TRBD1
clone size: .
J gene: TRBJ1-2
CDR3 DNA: TGTGCCAGTAGGCCGGGACAGGGATTACGGTTCTATGGCTACACCTTC
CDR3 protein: CASRPGQGLRFYGYTF

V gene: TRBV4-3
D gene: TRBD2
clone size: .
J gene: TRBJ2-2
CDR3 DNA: TGCGCCAGCAGCGTACTAGCGGGTGGGGGGGGGACCGGGGAGCTGTTTTTT
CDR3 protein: CASSVLAGGGGTGELFF

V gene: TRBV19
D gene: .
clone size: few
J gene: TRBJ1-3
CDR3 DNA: TGTGCCAGTATCCCTCCCGGTCGGGGGGGGCGTGGGGCCGGAAACACCATATATTTT
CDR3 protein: CASIPPGRGGRGAGNTIYF

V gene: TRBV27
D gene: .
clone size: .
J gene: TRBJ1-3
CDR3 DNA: TGTGCCAGCAGTCCCCTCCCTCGGGGGAGCTCTGGAAACACCATATATTTT
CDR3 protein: CASSPLPRGSSGNTIYF

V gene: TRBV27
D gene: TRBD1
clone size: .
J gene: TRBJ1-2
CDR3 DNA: TGTGCCAGCAGGGGGACAGGGGAGATGGCGGGCTACACCTTC
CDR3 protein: CASRGTGEMAGYTF

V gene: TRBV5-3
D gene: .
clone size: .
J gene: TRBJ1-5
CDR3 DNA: TGTGCCAGAAGCTTTTTCGAAAACCAGGAGCCCCAGCATTTT
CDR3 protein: CARSFFENQEPQHF

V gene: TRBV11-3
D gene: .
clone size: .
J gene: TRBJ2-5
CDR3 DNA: TGTGCCAGCAGCTTTCTAGACCAAGAGACCCAGTACTTC
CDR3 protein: CASSFLDQETQYF

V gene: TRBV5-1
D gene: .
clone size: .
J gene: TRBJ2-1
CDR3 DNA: TGCGCCAGCAGCTCGGACAGATCCTCCTACAATGAGCAGTTCTTC
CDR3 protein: CASSSDRSSYNEQFF

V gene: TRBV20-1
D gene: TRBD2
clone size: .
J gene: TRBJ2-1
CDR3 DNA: TGCAGTGCTAGTCGGGGGGTCAATGAGCAGTTCTTC
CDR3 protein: CSASRGVNEQFF

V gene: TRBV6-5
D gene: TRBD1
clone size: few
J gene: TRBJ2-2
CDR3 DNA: TGTGCCAGCAGTTACTCGGGACAGTCGGACACCGGGGAGCTGTTTTTT
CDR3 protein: CASSYSGQSDTGELFF

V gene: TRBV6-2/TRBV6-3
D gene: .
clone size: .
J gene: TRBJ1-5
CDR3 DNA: TGTGCCAGCAGTCCCCCGGGTTACAATCAGCCCCAGCATTTT
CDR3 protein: CASSPPGYNQPQHF

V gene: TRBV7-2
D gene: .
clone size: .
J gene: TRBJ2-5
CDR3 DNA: TGTGCCAGCAGCCGGAGTCCTAGGGGGTTTGAGACCCAGTACTTC
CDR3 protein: CASSRSPRGFETQYF

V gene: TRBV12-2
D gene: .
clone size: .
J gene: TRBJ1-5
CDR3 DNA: TGTGCAAGTCGCTTAAGGGGTTACAGGGGGTGGAATCAGCCCCAGCATTTT
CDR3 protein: CASRLRGYRGWNQPQHF

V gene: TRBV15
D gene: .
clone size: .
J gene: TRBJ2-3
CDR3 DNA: TGTGCCACCAGCAGAGGGAGGGCGGGACGCGAGGGGGATACGCAGTATTTT
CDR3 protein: CATSRGRAGREGDTQYF

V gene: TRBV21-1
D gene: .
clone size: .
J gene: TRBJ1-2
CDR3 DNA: TGTGCCCGAGGGGCAGGGGAGCTCTACTATGGCTACACCTTC
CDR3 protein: CARGAGELYYGYTF

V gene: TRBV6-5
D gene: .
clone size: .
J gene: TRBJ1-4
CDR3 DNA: TGTGCCAGCAGGGGGAGATATGAAAAACTGTTTTTT
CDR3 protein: CASRGRYEKLFF

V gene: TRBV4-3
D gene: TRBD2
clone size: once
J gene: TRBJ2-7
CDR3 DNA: TGCGCCAGCAGCCCTAAACGGGGGGATACCTACGAGCAGTACTTC
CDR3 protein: CASSPKRGDTYEQYF

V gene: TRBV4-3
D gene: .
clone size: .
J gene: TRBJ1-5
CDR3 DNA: TGCGCCAGCAGCCAAGATTTATCAGGGAATCAGCCCCAGCATTTT
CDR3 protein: CASSQDLSGNQPQHF

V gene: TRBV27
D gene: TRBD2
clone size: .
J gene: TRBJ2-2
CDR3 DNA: TGTGCCAGCAGCCGCGGACTAGCGCTTAACACCGGGGAGCTGTTTTTT
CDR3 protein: CASSRGLALNTGELFF